These 23 T cell receptor beta chains came from one sample sequenced in a study of blood T cell repertoires in COVID-19. Method: immunoSEQ multiplex PCR; TCRdb's copy keeps in-frame clones and lacks some. The sample consists of tens of thousands of clones, approximately 82% of them appearing once. The sequencing input was peripheral blood. Receptors originate from a human donor in a cohort sampled during active COVID-19.

The CDR3 DNA follows: TGTGCCAGCAGACAGGACAGGAGTAACGAGCAGTACTTC. It codes for CASRQDRSNEQYF. The rearrangement links TRBV28 to TRBJ2-7; 7 nucleotides match TRBD1. Germline-derived CDR1 and CDR2 are MDHEN and SYDVKM. The CDR3 extends over 13 amino acids. V shed 6 bases and J 5 bases; nucleotides not matched to a gene: 7.

This clone was counted only a few times. V and J are TRBV6-5 and TRBJ2-7; no reliable D call. V was cut by 2 bases and J by 6 bases, with 11 bases left in between. The CDR3 extends over 13 amino acids. Germline loops: CDR1 MNHEY, CDR2 SVGAGI. CDR3 sequence (DNA): TGTGCCAGCAGTTACAGAGGAATTGGCGAGCAGTACTTC. Its translation is CASSYRGIGEQYF.

The chain employs TRBV11-2 and TRBJ2-7; no clear D. Germline V gene lookup returns CDR1 SGHAT and CDR2 FQNNGV. The CDR3 sequence is 14 residues long. The germline V and J ends were trimmed by 0 bases and 12 bases, with 18 bases remaining between them. The CDR3 nucleotides are TGTGCCAGCAGCTTAGAGCTCCTGTTACCGAAGCTGTACTTC. Its protein product is CASSLELLLPKLYF.

This clone was observed a single time. The V gene is TRBV13, the J gene TRBJ2-7; a possible D gene is TRBD1 (6 bases). Germline CDR1 PRHDT, CDR2 FYEKMQ (reference sequence). There are 14 residues in the CDR3. Trimming shortened V by 3 bases and J by 1 base, and 10 bases separated the two germline ends. The CDR3 here is CASSLLQGSYEQYF. CDR3 nucleotide sequence: TGTGCCAGCAGCTTGCTACAGGGTTCCTACGAGCAGTACTTC.

The chain recombines TRBV6-5 with TRBJ1-2; D is possibly TRBD1 (5 bases). CDR3 length: 13 amino acids. Trimming pared 10 bases from V and 0 bases from J, leaving 12 bases between. The germline CDR1 and CDR2 sequences are MNHEY and SVGAGI. The CDR3 DNA sequence: TGTGCCACTCCGACAGAAACTAACTATGGCTACACCTTC. This gives the protein CATPTETNYGYTF.

The V call is TRBV18, the J call TRBJ1-5; a possible D gene is TRBD1 (5 bases). Germline CDR1 KGHSH, CDR2 LQKENI. The ends were cut back, 2 bases at V and 2 bases at J, with 13 bases in the middle. The CDR3 spans 16 residues. CDR3 region: CASSPYSGGGNQPQHF. The CDR3 region has the DNA TGTGCCAGCTCACCATACTCGGGGGGTGGCAATCAGCCCCAGCATTTT. The full variable domain, with the rest looked up from reference TRBV18 and TRBJ1-5, is NAGVMQNPRHLVRRRGQEARLRCSPMKGHSHVYWYRQLPEEGLKFMVYLQKENIIDESGMPKERFSAEFPKEGPSILRIQQVVRGDSAAYFCASSPYSGGGNQPQHFGDGTRLSIL.

V gene TRBV5-5 combines with J gene TRBJ2-2; 9 bases match TRBD1. Germline V lookup: CDR1 SGHKS, CDR2 YYEKEE (reference sequence). The V gene end was trimmed by 4 bases and the J gene end by 4 bases; junction bases not matched to a gene: 8. The CDR3 extends over 16 amino acids. CDR3 region: CASSTRGQGSTGELFF. CDR3 DNA: TGTGCCAGCAGCACGCGGGGACAGGGTAGCACCGGGGAGCTGTTTTTT.

This clone was seen only a few times. The V and J genes are TRBV5-4 and TRBJ2-1; D may be TRBD2 (6 bases). V dropped 0 bases and J dropped 2 bases, with 6 bases sitting between them. In germline, CDR1 is SGHNT, CDR2 YYREEE (reference sequence). The CDR3 covers 14 residues. CDR3 residues: CASSLAGAYNEQFF. DNA for the CDR3: TGTGCCAGCAGCTTGGCGGGAGCCTACAATGAGCAGTTCTTC. Combining the CDR3 with reference TRBV5-4 and TRBJ2-1 gives the whole variable domain ETGVTQSPTHLIKTRGQQVTLRCSSQSGHNTVSWYQQALGQGPQFIFQYYREEENGRGNFPPRFSGLQFPNYSSELNVNALELDDSALYLCASSLAGAYNEQFFGPGTRLTVL.

V gene TRBV2 combines with J gene TRBJ2-7; a weak D match, TRBD1 (6 bases). Germline lookup yields CDR1 SNHLY and CDR2 FYNNEI. The CDR3 loop spans 14 amino acids. Trimming took 4 bases from V and 2 from J, leaving 12 bases between them. The CDR3 region is CASSVQGPPYEQYF. CDR3 DNA sequence: TGTGCCAGCAGTGTTCAGGGGCCCCCCTACGAGCAGTACTTC.

J is TRBJ2-5 and V is TRBV18, with TRBD1 matching 7 bases. This CDR3 has 15 residues. Germline CDR1 is KGHSH and CDR2 is LQKENI. Losses at the gene ends were 3 bases for V and 0 bases for J; bases not matched to a gene: 4. The CDR3 DNA reads TGTGCCAGCTCACCTCTCGGGACAGACCAAGAGACCCAGTACTTC. Translating gives CASSPLGTDQETQYF.

This clone appeared once. The rearrangement links TRBV6-5 to TRBJ1-3; D might be TRBD1 (5 bases). The CDR3 runs 13 residues. Germline V gene lookup returns CDR1 MNHEY and CDR2 SVGAGI. V lost 0 bases and J lost 7, with 7 bases in between. The CDR3: CASSYSTDNTIYF. The DNA of the CDR3 is TGTGCCAGCAGTTACTCGACAGATAACACCATATATTTT.

Here the CDR3 DNA reads TGTGCCAGCAGTCCCGGGAGCTCCTATAATTCACCCCTCCACTTT. Its protein product is CASSPGSSYNSPLHF. The chain has TRBV6-5 and TRBJ1-6; no clear D. CDR1 is MNHEY and CDR2 is SVGAGI in the germline V gene. V was pared by 5 bases and J by 0 bases, with 8 bases between. The CDR3 has 15 residues.

CDR3 sequence reads: CASSRVSGAQETQYF. DNA for the CDR3: TGTGCCAGCAGCAGGGTTAGCGGGGCGCAAGAGACCCAGTACTTC. The chain employs TRBV2 and TRBJ2-5, with 8 bases fitting TRBD2. CDR1 is SNHLY, CDR2 FYNNEI, per germline. The CDR3 runs 15 residues. Trimming at V came to 6 bases and at J to 2 bases, leaving 8 bases not matched to a gene. Together with reference TRBV2 and TRBJ2-5, the CDR3 gives the full variable domain: EPEVTQTPSHQVTQMGQEVILRCVPISNHLYFYWYRQILGQKVEFLVSFYNNEISEKSEIFDDQFSVERPDGSNFTLKIRSTKLEDSAMYFCASSRVSGAQETQYFGPGTRLLVL.

The chain is built from TRBV25-1 and TRBJ2-1; tentatively, D is TRBD1 (5 bases). The CDR3 runs to 14 residues. Trimming removed 3 bases from V and 6 bases from J, with 12 bases in between. The germline CDR1 and CDR2 sequences are MGHDK and SYGVNS. The CDR3 loop reads CASSDPGHINEQFF. In DNA, the CDR3 is TGTGCCAGCAGTGACCCCGGACACATCAATGAGCAGTTCTTC.

The chain carries TRBV30 and TRBJ2-3; 12 bases fit TRBD2. The CDR3 is made up of 16 amino acids. The junction had 3 bases not matched to a gene; V was cut back by 2 bases and J by 0 bases. CDR1 and CDR2 (germline): GTSNPN, SVGIG (reference sequence). The CDR3 region is CAWSLGLAGSTDTQYF. The CDR3 region has the DNA TGTGCCTGGAGTCTTGGACTAGCGGGAAGCACAGATACGCAGTATTTT.

This clone was observed once. The chain combines TRBV7-2 with TRBJ2-5, with 8 bases lining up with TRBD2. Trimming cost V 4 bases and J 5 bases; bases outside gene matches: 6. The CDR3 is 14 amino acids. The germline gives CDR1 SGHTA, CDR2 FQGNSA. The CDR3 sequence: CASSSTGGGETQYF. DNA for the CDR3: TGTGCCAGCAGCTCCACAGGCGGGGGGGAGACCCAGTACTTC.

This rearrangement joins TRBV3-1 (or the pseudogene TRBV3-2) to TRBJ2-4; perhaps TRBD2 as D (6 bases). V shed 4 bases and J shed 3 bases, with 13 bases lying between them. Per the germline V gene, CDR1 is LGHDT and CDR2 is YNNKEL (reference sequence). This CDR3 spans 15 amino acids. The CDR3 coding sequence is TGTGCCAGCAGCCGGCGGGAAGACAACAAAAACATTCAGTACTTC. Amino acid sequence: CASSRREDNKNIQYF.

The chain joins TRBV7-3 to TRBJ2-2; the D is unclear. Between the trimmed V and J ends, which lost 7 bases and 3 bases, there was a span of 12 bases. The CDR3 is 14 amino acids. Germline V CDR1 and CDR2: SGHTA, FQGTGA. The CDR3 DNA follows: TGTGCCAGCACCTTTAGAGAAGACACCGGGGAGCTGTTTTTT. Protein sequence: CASTFREDTGELFF. The variable domain in full, with the rest retrieved from reference TRBV7-3 and TRBJ2-2, is GAGVSQTPSNKVTEKGKYVELRCDPISGHTALYWYRQSLGQGPEFLIYFQGTGAADDSGLPNDRFFAVRPEGSVSTLKIQRTERGDSAVYLCASTFREDTGELFFGEGSRLTVL.

The chain is built from TRBV5-3 and TRBJ2-7; the D gene is possibly TRBD2 (7 bases). TRBV5-3 has ORF status, its function being uncertain. This CDR3 region has 14 residues. V was clipped by 4 bases and J by 2 bases, with 13 bases between them. CDR3 amino acids: CARSPRGAPYEQYF. CDR3 in DNA: TGTGCCAGAAGCCCACGGGGGGCCCCCTACGAGCAGTACTTC.

The rearrangement links TRBV6-5 to TRBJ1-6; D is undetermined. V was pared by 7 bases and J by 7 bases, with 11 bases between. CDR1 is MNHEY, CDR2 SVGAGI, per germline. The CDR3 is 13 residues long. The CDR3 DNA reads as TGTGCCAGCAAGCGAGACCCCAATTCACCCCTCCACTTT. It is translated as CASKRDPNSPLHF.

V is TRBV18 and J is TRBJ2-1; 10 bases align to TRBD2. The germline V gene has CDR1 KGHSH and CDR2 LQKENI. The V segment lost 2 bases and the J segment 9 bases; nucleotides outside the gene matches: 16. This CDR3 contains 18 residues. DNA of the CDR3: TGTGCCAGCTCACCAGCTAGCGGGGGAATCGGGGCAAACATTGAGCAGTTCTTC. Translation: CASSPASGGIGANIEQFF.

The chain joins TRBV6-6 to TRBJ1-3, with TRBD1 as a possible D gene (5 bases). The germline V and J ends were trimmed by 5 bases and 2 bases, with 10 bases remaining between them. The CDR3 spans 14 residues. Germline V CDR1 and CDR2: MNHNY, SVGAGI (reference sequence). The CDR3 protein is CASSTGRTGNTIYF. The DNA for the CDR3 is TGTGCCAGCAGTACAGGAAGAACTGGAAACACCATATATTTT.

The rearrangement joins TRBV29-1 to TRBJ2-7, with 10 bases aligning to TRBD2. The germline V gene encodes CDR1 SQVTM and CDR2 ANQGSEA. CDR3 size: 14 residues. The J segment lost 5 bases and the V segment lost 4 bases, leaving 8 bases of the junction unmatched. In nucleotides, the CDR3 is TGCAGCGTTGTCTTTGGCCTAGCGGGAGACGAGCAGTACTTC. Its protein is CSVVFGLAGDEQYF.